This is a list of T cell receptor beta chains from one sample in a study of blood T cell repertoires in COVID-19. The assay was immunoSEQ multiplex PCR, and TCRdb's table has in-frame clones only and misses some. Of roughly 80,000 clones listed, roughly 86% are singletons. The sample was peripheral blood. Source of these receptors: a woman aged 55-75 years with acute or convalescent COVID-19. The CDR3 runs from the conserved cysteine through the conserved F or W. The order of the fields is V gene, J gene, CDR3 protein.

v_gene: TRBV7-2; j_gene: TRBJ2-3; CDR3aa: CASSRTSSTSTQYF
v_gene: TRBV27; j_gene: TRBJ1-3; CDR3aa: CASSPSGGNTIYF
v_gene: TRBV9; j_gene: TRBJ2-5; CDR3aa: CASSEEVNQLYQETQYF
v_gene: TRBV2; j_gene: TRBJ2-7; CDR3aa: CASTPRYTALEQYF
v_gene: TRBV29-1; j_gene: TRBJ1-1; CDR3aa: CSARQGLTEAFF
v_gene: TRBV7-9; j_gene: TRBJ1-2; CDR3aa: CASSRQLTSANYGYTF
v_gene: TRBV24-1; j_gene: TRBJ2-5; CDR3aa: CATSGTGYQETQYF
v_gene: TRBV7-3; j_gene: TRBJ1-5; CDR3aa: CASSKDRGQPQHF
v_gene: TRBV4-2; j_gene: TRBJ1-6; CDR3aa: CASSQALSNSPLHF
v_gene: TRBV6-5; j_gene: TRBJ2-3; CDR3aa: CASSQQGGGTDTQYF
v_gene: TRBV24-1; j_gene: TRBJ2-1; CDR3aa: CATSDYRANEQFF
v_gene: TRBV18; j_gene: TRBJ2-7; CDR3aa: CASSPSHEQYF
v_gene: TRBV7-2; j_gene: TRBJ2-5; CDR3aa: CASSYQLVRSETQYF
v_gene: TRBV6-5; j_gene: TRBJ1-1; CDR3aa: CASSSGGAPNTEAFF
v_gene: TRBV7-8; j_gene: TRBJ2-7; CDR3aa: CASSLRGYEQYF
v_gene: TRBV21-1; j_gene: TRBJ2-7; CDR3aa: CASSKSGTGGGEQYF
v_gene: TRBV7-6; j_gene: TRBJ2-3; CDR3aa: CASSLEVGGGGTDTQYF
v_gene: TRBV28; j_gene: TRBJ1-5; CDR3aa: CASSSSGGNQPQHF
v_gene: TRBV19; j_gene: TRBJ1-1; CDR3aa: CASSIRVNTEAFF
v_gene: TRBV7-9; j_gene: TRBJ1-1; CDR3aa: CASSSRQAMNTEAFF
v_gene: TRBV3-1/TRBV3-2; j_gene: TRBJ1-5; CDR3aa: CASSLTGGNQPQHF
v_gene: TRBV28; j_gene: TRBJ2-5; CDR3aa: CASSLRETQYF
v_gene: TRBV6-5; j_gene: TRBJ2-1; CDR3aa: CASPQATGGAIF